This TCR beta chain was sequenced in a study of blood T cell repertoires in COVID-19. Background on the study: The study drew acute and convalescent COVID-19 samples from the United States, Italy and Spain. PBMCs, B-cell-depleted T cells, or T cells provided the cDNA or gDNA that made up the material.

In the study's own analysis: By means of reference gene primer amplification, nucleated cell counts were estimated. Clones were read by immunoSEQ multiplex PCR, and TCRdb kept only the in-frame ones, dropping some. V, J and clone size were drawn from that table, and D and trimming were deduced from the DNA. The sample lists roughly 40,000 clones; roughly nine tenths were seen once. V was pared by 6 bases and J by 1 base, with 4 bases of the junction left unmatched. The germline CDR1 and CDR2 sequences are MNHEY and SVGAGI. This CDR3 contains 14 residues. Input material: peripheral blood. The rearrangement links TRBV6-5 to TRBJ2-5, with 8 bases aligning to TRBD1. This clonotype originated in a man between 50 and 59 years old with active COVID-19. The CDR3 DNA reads TGTGCCAGCAGCGGGACAGGCACCCAAGAGACCCAGTACTTC. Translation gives CASSGTGTQETQYF.